The next 15 T cell receptor beta chains were all read from a single sample in a study of blood T cell repertoires in COVID-19 (dated by TCRdb to the early 2020s). Libraries were constructed by the immunoSEQ multiplex PCR assay. Drawn from immuneACCESS, this table holds only the in-frame rearrangements with V and J called that TCRdb kept. Clones are partly lost; checked studies trace under half to an unresolved V gene and leave the rest unexplained. The sample table holds some 220,000 clones, of which 70% to 90% were seen once. The top ten constitute roughly 13% of the sample. The sample was peripheral blood. These receptor sequences come from a human donor in a cohort sampled during active COVID-19.

DNA of the CDR3: TGTGCCAGCAGTTTTATTGACAGGGGGCAACACCAGCCCCAGCATTTT. Translation gives CASSFIDRGQHQPQHF. The chain is built from TRBV28 and TRBJ1-5; 10 bases match TRBD1. Germline V CDR1 and CDR2: MDHEN, SYDVKM. Germline trimming cut 3 bases from V and 7 bases from J; bases unmatched to any gene: 9. The CDR3 totals 16 residues.

This clone was counted between two and nine times. The chain uses TRBV7-2 and TRBJ2-5; TRBD2 aligns across 8 bases. The CDR3 spans 15 residues. V shed 1 base and J 5 bases; nucleotides not matched to a gene: 6. Looked up from germline, CDR1 is SGHTA and CDR2 is FQGNSA. This chain's CDR3 is CASSLVRGVRETQYF. The CDR3 DNA sequence: TGTGCCAGCAGCTTAGTGCGGGGGGTGAGGGAGACCCAGTACTTC.

The V gene is TRBV6-5, the J gene TRBJ1-1, with D possibly matching TRBD1 (6 bases). V shed 7 bases and J shed 0 bases, with 12 bases lying between them. Germline V gives CDR1 MNHEY, CDR2 SVGAGI. This CDR3 region has 14 residues. The DNA of the CDR3 is TGTGCCAGCATCCAGGGGCGGATGAACACTGAAGCTTTCTTT. It is translated as CASIQGRMNTEAFF.

The chain joins TRBV29-1 to TRBJ1-2; tentative D call: TRBD1 (6 bases). The V end was cut by 0 bases, the J end by 8 bases, with 16 bases between. The germline CDR1 and CDR2 sequences are SQVTM and ANQGSEA. This CDR3 comprises 14 residues. CDR3 bases: TGCAGCGTTGAAGATCCAATGGGTGGGGGCGGCTACACCTTC. Its translation: CSVEDPMGGGGYTF.

The chain couples TRBV18 to TRBJ2-7; D is undetermined. The CDR3 has 13 amino acids. Trimming cost V 1 base and J 0 bases, with 4 bases left between them. CDR1 KGHSH and CDR2 LQKENI come from the germline V gene. In DNA form, the CDR3 reads TGTGCCAGCTCACCACGCGGCTCCTACGAGCAGTACTTC. This gives the protein CASSPRGSYEQYF.

The chain has TRBV4-1 and TRBJ1-5, with a tentative D call TRBD1 (5 bases). V was trimmed by 4 bases and J by 3 bases, leaving 19 bases between them. The CDR3 runs 17 residues. CDR1 and CDR2 (germline): MGHRA, YSYEKL. In DNA form, the CDR3 reads TGCGCCAGCAGCCTCCCCGGAGGGCAGGGAAACAATCAGCCCCAGCATTTT. This sequence encodes CASSLPGGQGNNQPQHF.

This clone was seen once. The rearrangement joins TRBV7-9 to TRBJ1-6, with TRBD1 as a possible D gene (6 bases). V lost 5 bases and J lost 7, with 18 bases in between. Germline lookup yields CDR1 SEHNR and CDR2 FQNEAQ (reference sequence). This CDR3 spans 16 amino acids. As DNA, the CDR3 is TGTGCCAGCAGCCCGGGGGGGCGGACAGCCAATTCACCCCTCCACTTT. It specifies CASSPGGRTANSPLHF.

The chain uses TRBV5-4 and TRBJ2-1; TRBD2 matches at 11 bases. The CDR3 totals 16 residues. The germline CDR1 and CDR2 sequences are SGHNT and YYREEE (reference sequence). The junction had 3 bases not matched to a gene; V was cut back by 2 bases and J by 2 bases. CDR3 in DNA: TGTGCCAGCAGCTTAAGTAGCGGGGGGGCCTACAATGAGCAGTTCTTC. This sequence encodes CASSLSSGGAYNEQFF.

The V call is TRBV7-3, the J call TRBJ1-3, with a tentative D call TRBD1 (6 bases). The CDR3 is made up of 13 amino acids. Deletions cut 6 bases from V and 4 bases from J, with 10 bases between. The germline V gene encodes CDR1 SGHTA and CDR2 FQGTGA. The chain's CDR3 is CASRNDRGNTIYF. CDR3 bases: TGTGCCAGCAGAAACGACAGGGGAAACACCATATATTTT.

The genes are TRBV19 and TRBJ2-5, with D possibly being TRBD2 (6 bases). Trimming stripped 9 bases from V and 0 bases from J, with 11 bases between. The CDR3 is 13 amino acids. From germline, CDR1 is LNHDA and CDR2 SQIVND (reference sequence). The CDR3 nucleotides are TGTGCCAGCGCCCTAGCGCACCAAGAGACCCAGTACTTC. As protein: CASALAHQETQYF.

This clone has only a few counts. The gene calls are TRBV7-6 and TRBJ2-1, with a possible D match to TRBD2 (6 bases). The V and J ends lost 5 bases and 3 bases respectively, with 14 bases between them. The CDR3 loop spans 15 amino acids. Germline-derived CDR1 and CDR2 are SGHVS and FNYEAQ. For the CDR3, the DNA is TGTGCCAGCAGCCTTCGCGGGACCCGCTACAATGAGCAGTTCTTC. Protein: CASSLRGTRYNEQFF.

The V gene is TRBV6-5, the J gene TRBJ2-3, with 11 bases aligning to TRBD2. With V trimmed by 5 bases and J by 6 bases, 7 bases remained unmatched. The CDR3 runs 15 residues. The V gene's germline CDR1 is MNHEY and CDR2 SVGAGI. This CDR3 reads CASSLSGGDRDTQYF. The CDR3 nucleotides are TGTGCCAGCAGTCTTAGCGGGGGGGATCGTGATACGCAGTATTTT.

The chain employs TRBV6-4 and TRBJ1-6; D is ambiguous. In germline, CDR1 is MRHNA, CDR2 SNTAGT. Trimming cost V 0 bases and J 7 bases, with 10 bases left between them. The CDR3 sequence is 15 residues long. Here the CDR3 DNA reads TGTGCCAGCAGTGACTCTGTGGGCCTAAATTCACCCCTCCACTTT. Translation gives CASSDSVGLNSPLHF.

J is TRBJ2-1 and V is TRBV19, with 7 bases identical to TRBD1. Losses at the gene ends were 6 bases for V and 0 bases for J; bases not matched to a gene: 17. The germline V gene encodes CDR1 LNHDA and CDR2 SQIVND (reference sequence). This CDR3 is 19 amino acids long. CDR3 sequence reads: CASRTRTGYEGSSYNEQFF. In DNA form, the CDR3 reads TGTGCCAGTAGGACTCGGACAGGTTATGAGGGGAGCTCCTACAATGAGCAGTTCTTC.

This sequence joins TRBV3-1 (or the pseudogene TRBV3-2) and TRBJ1-1, with D uncertain. V lost 5 bases and J 7 bases, leaving 11 bases between the germline ends. This CDR3 has 12 residues. CDR1 is LGHDT, CDR2 YNNKEL, per germline (reference sequence). The CDR3 sequence: CASSMPTNEAFF. CDR3 bases: TGTGCCAGCAGCATGCCTACTAATGAAGCTTTCTTT.